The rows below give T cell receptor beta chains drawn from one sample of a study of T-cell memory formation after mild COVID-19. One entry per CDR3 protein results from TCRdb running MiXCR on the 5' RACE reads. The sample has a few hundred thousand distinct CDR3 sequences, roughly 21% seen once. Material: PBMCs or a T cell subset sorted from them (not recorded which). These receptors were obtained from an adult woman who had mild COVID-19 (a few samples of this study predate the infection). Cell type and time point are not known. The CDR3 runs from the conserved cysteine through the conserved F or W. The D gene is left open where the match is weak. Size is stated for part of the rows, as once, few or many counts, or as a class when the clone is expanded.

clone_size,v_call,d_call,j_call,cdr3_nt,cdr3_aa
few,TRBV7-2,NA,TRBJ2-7,TGTGCCAGCAGCCCGACCTGGGGTTCCTACGAGCAGTACTTC,CASSPTWGSYEQYF
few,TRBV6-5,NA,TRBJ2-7,TGTGCCAGCAGTTACTCAATAAGCGGCCTCTCCTACGAGCAGTACTTC,CASSYSISGLSYEQYF
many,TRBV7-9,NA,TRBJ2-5,TGTGCCAGCAGCTTACCGCAGGGGGGACAAGAGACCCAGTACTTC,CASSLPQGGQETQYF
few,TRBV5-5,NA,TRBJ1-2,TGTGCCAGCAGCTTGGCCGCGGTTGGTTCGGTTGGCTACACCTTC,CASSLAAVGSVGYTF
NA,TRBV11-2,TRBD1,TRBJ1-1,TGTGCCAGCACCGTGACAGGGTACACTGAAGCTTTCTTT,CASTVTGYTEAFF
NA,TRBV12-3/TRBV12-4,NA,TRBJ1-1,TGTGCCAGCAGAGAAGGCCCTCGGAGTGAAGCTTTCTTT,CASREGPRSEAFF
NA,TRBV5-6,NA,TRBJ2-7,TGTGCCAGCAGCCAGGTCGGCCAGCGGTATCACTACGAGCAGTACTTC,CASSQVGQRYHYEQYF
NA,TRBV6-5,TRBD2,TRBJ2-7,TGTGCCAGCAGTTACTCGGGCGGGGGTCGGGAGCAGTACTTC,CASSYSGGGREQYF
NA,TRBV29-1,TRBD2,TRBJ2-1,TGCAGCGGGAAGGGACTAGCGGGAGTCGGTGAGCAGTTCTTC,CSGKGLAGVGEQFF
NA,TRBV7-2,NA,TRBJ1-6,TGTGCCAGCAGCTCCCTAGGGGGGGCTGTGGTTTCACCCCTCCACTTT,CASSSLGGAVVSPLHF
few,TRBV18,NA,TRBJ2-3,TGTGCCAGCTCACCAGGGGCATCCCACCCAGATACGCAGTATTTT,CASSPGASHPDTQYF
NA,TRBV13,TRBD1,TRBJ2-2,TGTGCCAGCAGCCTACTACAGGGGGCGAACACCGGGGAGCTGTTTTTT,CASSLLQGANTGELFF
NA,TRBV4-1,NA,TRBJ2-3,TGCGCCAGCAGCCAAGCTCGGGGGGCCCCAGATACGCAGTATTTT,CASSQARGAPDTQYF
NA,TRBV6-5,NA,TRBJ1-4,TGTGCCAGCAGTTACTCAGGGTTCCGGGAAAAACTGTTTTTT,CASSYSGFREKLFF
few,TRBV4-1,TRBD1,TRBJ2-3,TGCGCCAGCAGCACAAAGAAGGGACAGATCCGCACAGATACGCAGTATTTT,CASSTKKGQIRTDTQYF